This TCR beta chain was captured by sequencing in a study of cytomegalovirus exposure and HLA in healthy donors. Study-level findings and limits: Many donors shared some public TCRs, even though most TCR sequences were rare. According to the study, around 180 TCR beta chains were cytomegalovirus-associated. The CMV antigen specificity of a few CMV-associated chains was confirmed through in vitro analysis. In a later analysis, first-cohort TCR clusters were found to tend to co-occur in the 130 or so validation repertoires.

Assay: immunoSEQ multiplex PCR; the TCRdb copy retains only in-frame clones and omits some. Altogether 250,000 to 400,000 clones are present, approximately 88% being singletons, with the ten largest covering approximately 0.95%. In regard to this clone: Its target is unknown.

Trimming pared 0 bases from V and 7 bases from J, leaving 12 bases between. The CDR3 consists of 14 residues. The germline V gene has CDR1 MGHRA and CDR2 YSYEKL. The chain carries TRBV4-1 and TRBJ1-2, with D perhaps matching TRBD1 (6 bases). The sequenced sample consisted of PBMCs. This TCR derives from a young man in good health and CMV-seronegative. CDR3 residues: CASSQDPGGSGYTF. In DNA form, the CDR3 reads TGCGCCAGCAGCCAAGATCCGGGGGGCTCTGGCTACACCTTC.